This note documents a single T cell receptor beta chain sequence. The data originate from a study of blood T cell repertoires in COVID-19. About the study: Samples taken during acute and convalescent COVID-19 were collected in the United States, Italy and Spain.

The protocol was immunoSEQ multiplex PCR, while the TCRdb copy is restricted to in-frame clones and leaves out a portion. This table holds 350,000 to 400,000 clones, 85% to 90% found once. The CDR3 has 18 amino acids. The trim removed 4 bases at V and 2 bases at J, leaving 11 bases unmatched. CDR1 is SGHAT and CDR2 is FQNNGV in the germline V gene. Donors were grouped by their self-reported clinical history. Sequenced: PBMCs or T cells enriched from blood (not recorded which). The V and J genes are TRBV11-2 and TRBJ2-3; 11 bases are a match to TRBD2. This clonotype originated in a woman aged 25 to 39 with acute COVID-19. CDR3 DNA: TGTGCCAGCAGCTCCCGAGGTAGCGGGGGGGGTAACACAGATACGCAGTATTTT. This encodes CASSSRGSGGGNTDTQYF.